This T cell receptor beta chain was sequenced in a study of T cells in Graves' hyperthyroidism and ophthalmopathy. What was amplified from RNA transcripts were TCR beta CDR3 regions. HTBI primers were employed in a first-round RT-PCR of the TCR CDR3. TCRdb re-called the multiplex PCR reads with MiXCR, one entry per CDR3 protein. Of around 370,000 distinct CDR3 sequences listed, less than 20% are singletons. This clonotype was recorded many times. The CDR3 is 14 residues long. The ends were cut back, 8 bases at V and 3 bases at J, with 16 bases in the middle. The material sequenced was blood. The rearrangement uses TRBV12-3 or TRBV12-4 and TRBJ1-2; D may be TRBD1 (6 bases). The clonotype originates from a young man with Graves' ophthalmopathy. CDR3 bases: TGTGCCAGCGGCCCCCAGGGGAGTGACTATGGCTACACCTTC. Its translation is CASGPQGSDYGYTF.